Listed here are 20 T cell receptor beta chains from one sample, sequenced in a study of blood T cell repertoires in COVID-19. Using immunoSEQ multiplex PCR, the repertoire was profiled, and TCRdb retains in-frame clones only, with some absent. This sample carries roughly 250,000 clones, roughly 89% of them seen once, and the ten largest clones take about 0.8%. Specimen: peripheral blood. The source of these receptors is a man younger than 40 with acute or convalescent COVID-19.

The chain is built from TRBV10-2 and TRBJ2-7, with D possibly TRBD1 on 6 matching bases. CDR1 and CDR2 from the germline V gene are WSHSY and SAAADI. This CDR3 is built from 17 residues. Trimming removed 3 bases from V and 2 bases from J, with 20 bases in between. The CDR3, as DNA: TGCGCCAGCAGTGATCCCTATACAGGGAATGGTCCCTACGAGCAGTACTTC. It yields the protein CASSDPYTGNGPYEQYF.

This clone has only one observation. No DNA is shown, since the ends of the CDR3 on it are uncertain; the CDR3 is the one TCRdb lists. The chain links TRBV28 to TRBJ1-5; TRBD1, the table's D call, was not compared with the DNA. The CDR3 spans 11 residues, counting both ends. Germline V lookup: CDR1 MDHEN, CDR2 SYDVKM. The CDR3 loop reads CASSSVGTGNF.

The chain couples TRBV5-4 to TRBJ2-6; 7 bases fit TRBD1. The CDR3 loop spans 17 amino acids. Germline V CDR1 and CDR2: SGHNT, YYREEE (reference sequence). J gave up 0 bases and V 4 bases, and 7 bases lay outside the gene matches. The CDR3: CASSRQGSVSGANVLTF. The CDR3 coding sequence is TGTGCCAGCAGCCGACAGGGAAGTGTCTCTGGGGCCAACGTCCTGACTTTC.

This clone was picked up a small number of times. The chain employs TRBV3-1 (or the pseudogene TRBV3-2) and TRBJ1-6; TRBD1 matches 9 bases. The CDR3 loop spans 16 amino acids. The V segment lost 4 bases and the J segment 3 bases; nucleotides outside the gene matches: 4. Germline-derived CDR1 and CDR2 are LGHDT and YNNKEL (reference sequence). CDR3 sequence reads: CASSLATGGYNSPLHF. The DNA of the CDR3 is TGTGCCAGCAGCCTGGCGACAGGGGGCTATAATTCACCCCTCCACTTT.

The chain links TRBV28 to TRBJ1-6; D call uncertain. The ends were cut back, 8 bases at V and 9 bases at J, with 14 bases in the middle. The CDR3 loop spans 13 amino acids. Looked up from germline, CDR1 is MDHEN and CDR2 is SYDVKM. CDR3 residues: CASPIPRGSPLHF. The CDR3 DNA reads as TGTGCCAGCCCTATACCAAGAGGTTCACCCCTCCACTTT.

The chain joins TRBV6-5 to TRBJ1-3, with 7 positions matching TRBD1. This CDR3 comprises 13 residues. Trimming took 7 bases from V and 3 from J; bases not matched to a gene: 3. Germline V gene data show CDR1 as MNHEY and CDR2 as SVGAGI. CDR3 in DNA: TGTGCCAGCATGGGACAGATTGGAAACACCATATATTTT. Encoded protein: CASMGQIGNTIYF.

This sequence joins TRBV6-1 and TRBJ1-5, with unresolved D. This CDR3 has 16 amino acids. Looked up from germline, CDR1 is MNHNS and CDR2 is SASEGT. Trimming removed 2 bases from V and 4 bases from J, with 15 bases in between. The CDR3 DNA follows: TGTGCCAGCAGTGAAAACCCGAGGGCCCCGAATCAGCCCCAGCATTTT. This translates into CASSENPRAPNQPQHF.

The chain links TRBV6-1 to TRBJ1-1; the D is unclear. Trimming pared 2 bases from V and 3 bases from J, leaving 7 bases between. CDR1 and CDR2 (germline): MNHNS, SASEGT. There are 13 residues in the CDR3. This CDR3 reads CASSEYGDTEAFF. In DNA, the CDR3 is TGTGCCAGCAGTGAATACGGAGACACTGAAGCTTTCTTT.

This sequence joins TRBV7-3 and TRBJ2-5; D might be TRBD2 (7 bases). Germline-derived CDR1 and CDR2 are SGHTA and FQGTGA. This CDR3 spans 14 amino acids. Trimming shortened V by 5 bases and J by 4 bases, and 14 bases separated the two germline ends. The CDR3 here is CASSPGGGGETQYF. For the CDR3, the DNA is TGTGCCAGCAGCCCCGGAGGGGGGGGAGAGACCCAGTACTTC.

The gene calls are TRBV27 and TRBJ2-7; 7 bases match TRBD1. The CDR3 sequence is 14 residues long. The V segment lost 2 bases and the J segment 3 bases; nucleotides outside the gene matches: 4. Germline lookup yields CDR1 MNHEY and CDR2 SMNVEV (reference sequence). The CDR3 DNA sequence: TGTGCCAGCAGTTTACGGGACAGTAACTACGAGCAGTACTTC. It yields the protein CASSLRDSNYEQYF.

This chain connects TRBV29-1 to TRBJ1-4; D uncertain. This CDR3 region has 12 residues. CDR1 is SQVTM and CDR2 is ANQGSEA in the germline V gene. Trimming removed 7 bases at V and 3 bases at J, with 9 bases between. The CDR3 DNA sequence: TGCAGCGCCGAGGCGGCTAATGAAAAACTGTTTTTT. Translation: CSAEAANEKLFF. The complete variable domain, with remaining parts taken from reference TRBV29-1 and TRBJ1-4, reads SAVISQKPSRDICQRGTSLTIQCQVDSQVTMMFWYRQQPGQSLTLIATANQGSEATYESGFVIDKFPISRPNLTFSTLTVSNMSPEDSSIYLCSAEAANEKLFFGSGTQLSVL.

A single count supports this clone. J is TRBJ1-6 and V is TRBV28; 10 bases fit TRBD1. The CDR3 is 15 residues long. Unmatched junction bases numbered 9, after V lost 5 bases and J lost 11 bases. From germline, CDR1 is MDHEN and CDR2 SYDVKM. The CDR3 nucleotides are TGTGCCAGCAGTACCCCGGGACAGGGGTTTCCACCCCTCCACTTT. This translates into CASSTPGQGFPPLHF.

The chain links TRBV4-1 to TRBJ2-2, with unresolved D. This CDR3 region has 15 residues. Germline loops: CDR1 MGHRA, CDR2 YSYEKL. The V gene lost 1 base and the J gene lost 0 bases, with 6 bases spanning the gap. The CDR3 DNA sequence: TGCGCCAGCAGCCAAGTTAGTTCGAACACCGGGGAGCTGTTTTTT. It is translated as CASSQVSSNTGELFF.

V is TRBV5-1 and J is TRBJ1-1; TRBD1 might be the D (6 bases). The germline V gene has CDR1 SGHRS and CDR2 YFSETQ. The V end lost 0 bases, the J end lost 10 bases, and 19 bases lay between the germline ends. The CDR3 contains 15 residues. The CDR3 DNA follows: TGCGCCAGCAGCTTGGGATCGGGGCAGGGGAGGGGAGCTTTCTTT. Its translation is CASSLGSGQGRGAFF. Full variable domain (remainder filled in from reference TRBV5-1 and TRBJ1-1): KAGVTQTPRYLIKTRGQQVTLSCSPISGHRSVSWYQQTPGQGLQFLFEYFSETQRNKGNFPGRFSGRQFSNSRSEMNVSTLELGDSALYLCASSLGSGQGRGAFFGQGTRLTVV.

The rearrangement links TRBV7-9 to TRBJ2-1, with TRBD2 identical over 10 bases. Germline V gene sequence: CDR1 SEHNR, CDR2 FQNEAQ (reference sequence). The V segment lost 5 bases and the J segment 5 bases; nucleotides outside the gene matches: 9. There are 16 residues in the CDR3. The CDR3 reads CASSHIAGGLNNEQFF. The CDR3, as DNA: TGTGCCAGCAGCCATATAGCGGGAGGCCTTAACAATGAGCAGTTCTTC. Looking up the rest from reference TRBV7-9 and TRBJ2-1 gives the full variable domain: DTGVSQNPRHKITKRGQNVTFRCDPISEHNRLYWYRQTLGQGPEFLTYFQNEAQLEKSRLLSDRFSAERPKGSFSTLEIQRTEQGDSAMYLCASSHIAGGLNNEQFFGPGTRLTVL.

The rearrangement links TRBV5-1 to TRBJ2-2, with 7 bases that match TRBD1. The CDR3 totals 15 residues. Unmatched junction bases numbered 10, after V lost 4 bases and J lost 7 bases. Germline loops: CDR1 SGHRS, CDR2 YFSETQ. As DNA, the CDR3 is TGCGCCAGCAGCCCGGACGGGACAGTTGGCGGGGAGCTGTTTTTT. This sequence encodes CASSPDGTVGGELFF.

This sequence joins TRBV5-1 and TRBJ2-1; no clear D. The CDR3 contains 15 residues. The V and J ends lost 4 bases and 6 bases respectively, with 17 bases between them. Per the germline V gene, CDR1 is SGHRS and CDR2 is YFSETQ. CDR3 DNA: TGCGCCAGCAGCAATGGCCCCGCGGTAGGCAATGAGCAGTTCTTC. This gives the protein CASSNGPAVGNEQFF.

This chain uses TRBV5-1 with TRBJ2-3; D gene uncertain. V dropped 3 bases and J dropped 1 base, with 9 bases sitting between them. CDR1 is SGHRS and CDR2 is YFSETQ in the germline V gene. This CDR3 spans 14 amino acids. The DNA for the CDR3 is TGCGCCAGCAGCTGGGCAGAGCGCACAGATACGCAGTATTTT. Translating gives CASSWAERTDTQYF.

This clone appeared a few times. The rearrangement links TRBV7-3 to TRBJ2-5; D is ambiguous. V lost 5 bases and J lost 7, with 14 bases in between. The V gene's germline CDR1 is SGHTA and CDR2 FQGTGA. The CDR3 totals 13 residues. CDR3 coding DNA: TGTGCCAGCAGCCTTAGCACGCCCGGGACCCAGTACTTC. This gives the protein CASSLSTPGTQYF.

A single count supports this clone. The chain links TRBV5-8 to TRBJ2-6; D call uncertain. Germline V gene sequence: CDR1 SGHTS, CDR2 YDEGEE. This CDR3 has 14 amino acids. The V end was cut by 6 bases, the J end by 1 base, with 8 bases between. The CDR3: CASTSLSGANVLTF. Written as DNA, the CDR3 is TGTGCCAGCACCTCGCTATCTGGGGCCAACGTCCTGACTTTC.